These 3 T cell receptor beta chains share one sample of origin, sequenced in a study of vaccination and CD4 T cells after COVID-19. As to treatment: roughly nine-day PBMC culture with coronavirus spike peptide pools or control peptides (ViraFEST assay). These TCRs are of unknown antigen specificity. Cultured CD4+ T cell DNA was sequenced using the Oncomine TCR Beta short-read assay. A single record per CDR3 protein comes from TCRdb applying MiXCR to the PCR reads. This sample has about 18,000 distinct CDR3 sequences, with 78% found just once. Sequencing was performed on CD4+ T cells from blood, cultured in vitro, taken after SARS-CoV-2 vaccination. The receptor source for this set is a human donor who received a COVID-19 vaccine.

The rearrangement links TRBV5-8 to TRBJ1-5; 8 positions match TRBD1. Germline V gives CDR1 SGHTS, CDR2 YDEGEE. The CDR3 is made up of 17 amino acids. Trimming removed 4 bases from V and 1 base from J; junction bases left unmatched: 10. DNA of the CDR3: TGTGCCAGCAGCCGACGGACAGGGTGGTCGAGCAATCAGCCCCAGCATTTT. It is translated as CASSRRTGWSSNQPQHF.

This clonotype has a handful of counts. The CDR3 region is CAWSVPPWGQPQHF. DNA for the CDR3: TGTGCCTGGAGTGTACCCCCCTGGGGTCAGCCCCAGCATTTT. This chain joins TRBV30 and TRBJ1-5; no firm D call. CDR3 length: 14 residues. Germline-derived CDR1 and CDR2 are GTSNPN and SVGIG (reference sequence). Trimming stripped 0 bases from V and 6 bases from J, with 12 bases between.

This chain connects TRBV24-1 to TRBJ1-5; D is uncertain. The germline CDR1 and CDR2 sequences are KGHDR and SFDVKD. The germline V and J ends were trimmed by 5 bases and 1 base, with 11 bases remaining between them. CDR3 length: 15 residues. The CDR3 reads CATSAGPWSNQPQHF. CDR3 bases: TGTGCCACCAGTGCAGGACCGTGGAGCAATCAGCCCCAGCATTTT.